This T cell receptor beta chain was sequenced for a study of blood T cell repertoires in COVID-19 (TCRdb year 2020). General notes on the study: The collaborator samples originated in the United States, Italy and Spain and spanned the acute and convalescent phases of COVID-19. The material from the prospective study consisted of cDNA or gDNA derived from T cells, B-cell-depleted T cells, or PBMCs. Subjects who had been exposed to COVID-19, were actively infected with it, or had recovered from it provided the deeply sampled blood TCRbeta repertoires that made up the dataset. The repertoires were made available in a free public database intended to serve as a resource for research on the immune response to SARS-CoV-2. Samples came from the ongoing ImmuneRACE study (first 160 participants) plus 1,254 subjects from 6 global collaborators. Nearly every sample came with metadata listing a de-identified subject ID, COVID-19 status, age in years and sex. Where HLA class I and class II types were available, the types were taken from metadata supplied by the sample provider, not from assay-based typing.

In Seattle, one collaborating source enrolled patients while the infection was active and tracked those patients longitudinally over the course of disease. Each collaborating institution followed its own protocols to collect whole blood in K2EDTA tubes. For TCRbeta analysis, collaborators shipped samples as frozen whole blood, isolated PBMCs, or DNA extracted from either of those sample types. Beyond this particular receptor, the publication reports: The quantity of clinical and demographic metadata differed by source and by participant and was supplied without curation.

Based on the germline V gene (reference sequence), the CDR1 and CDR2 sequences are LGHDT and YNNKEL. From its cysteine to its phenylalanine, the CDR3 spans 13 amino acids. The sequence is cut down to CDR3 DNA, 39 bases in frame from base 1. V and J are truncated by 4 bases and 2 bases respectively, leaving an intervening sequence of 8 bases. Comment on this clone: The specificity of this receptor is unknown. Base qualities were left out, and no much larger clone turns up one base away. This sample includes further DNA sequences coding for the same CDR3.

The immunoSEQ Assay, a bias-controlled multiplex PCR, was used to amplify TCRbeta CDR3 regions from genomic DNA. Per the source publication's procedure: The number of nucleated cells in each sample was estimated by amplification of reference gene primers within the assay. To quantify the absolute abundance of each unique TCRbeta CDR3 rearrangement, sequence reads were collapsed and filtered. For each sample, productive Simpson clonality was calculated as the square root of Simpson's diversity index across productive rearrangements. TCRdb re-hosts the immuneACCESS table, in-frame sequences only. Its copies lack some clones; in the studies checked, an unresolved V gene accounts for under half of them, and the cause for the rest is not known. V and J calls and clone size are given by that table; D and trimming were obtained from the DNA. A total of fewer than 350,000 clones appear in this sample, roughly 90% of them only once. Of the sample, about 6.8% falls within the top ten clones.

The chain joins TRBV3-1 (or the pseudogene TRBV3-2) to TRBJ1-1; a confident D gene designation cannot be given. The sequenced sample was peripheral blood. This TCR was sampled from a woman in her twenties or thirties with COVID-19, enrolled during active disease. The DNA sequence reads TGTGCCAGCAGCCGAGGATTAAACACTGAAGCTTTCTTT. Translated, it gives CASSRGLNTEAFF.